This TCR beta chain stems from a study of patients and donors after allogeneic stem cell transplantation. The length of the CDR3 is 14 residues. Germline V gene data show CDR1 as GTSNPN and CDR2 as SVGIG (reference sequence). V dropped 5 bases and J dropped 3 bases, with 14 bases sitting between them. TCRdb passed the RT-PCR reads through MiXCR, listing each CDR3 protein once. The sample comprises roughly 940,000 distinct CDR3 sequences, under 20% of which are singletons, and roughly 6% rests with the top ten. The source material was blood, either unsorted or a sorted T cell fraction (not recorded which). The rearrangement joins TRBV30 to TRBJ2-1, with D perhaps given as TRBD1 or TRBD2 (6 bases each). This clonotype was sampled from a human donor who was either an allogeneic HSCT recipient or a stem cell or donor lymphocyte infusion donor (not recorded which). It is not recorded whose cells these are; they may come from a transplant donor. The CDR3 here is CAWVLGGGYNEQFF. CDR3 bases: TGTGCCTGGGTCCTAGGGGGAGGCTACAATGAGCAGTTCTTC. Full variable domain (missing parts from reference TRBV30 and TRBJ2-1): SQTIHQWPATLVQPVGSPLSLECTVEGTSNPNLYWYRQAAGRGLQLLFYSVGIGQISSEVPQNLSASRPQDRQFILSSKKLLLSDSGFYLCAWVLGGGYNEQFFGPGTRLTVL.